This T cell receptor (beta chain) was identified during a study of CD8 T cells in Susac syndrome. Reverse transcription used about 0.5 to 1 ug RNA and random hexamers. Multiplex immunoSEQ PCR targeted 54 Vbeta and 13 Jbeta TCR beta segments. TCRdb processed the immunoSEQ multiplex PCR reads anew with MiXCR; each CDR3 protein has one entry. The data hold about 180,000 distinct CDR3 sequences, with roughly 92% observed a single time. Sequencing of TCR beta was carried out in blood CD8+ and CD4+ T cells. Included as multiple sclerosis controls were treatment-naive patients who had stable or active relapsing-remitting disease. Negative isolation yielded the CD8+ and CD4+ T cells, while FACS enriched the TEMRA cells. The CDR3 runs 13 residues. The trim removed 6 bases at V and 5 bases at J, leaving 4 bases unmatched. Germline CDR1 MNHNY, CDR2 SVGAGI (reference sequence).

Input material: CD4+ T cells from PBMCs. The source of this sequence is a human donor with multiple sclerosis. The chain has TRBV6-6 and TRBJ1-5, with 7 bases identical to TRBD1. CDR3 bases: TGTGCCAGCAGACTTACAGGGGATCAGCCCCAGCATTTT. This encodes CASRLTGDQPQHF.